Listed below are T cell receptor beta chains from one sample, sequenced in a study of identical twins. MiXCR, run by TCRdb on the 5' RACE reads, gives a single entry per CDR3 protein. The sample contains just over 450,000 distinct CDR3 sequences, 14% of which appear only once. This sample also belongs to another study, concerning yellow fever vaccine responses in identical twins.

Specimen: CD4+ T cells sorted from blood. The receptors were sampled from a woman in her late teens or twenties in good health. Both conserved end residues are part of each CDR3. A D gene is named only where the DNA matches it firmly. Only part of the rows carry a size: once, few, many, or a class if the clone is expanded.

>-|TRBV20-1|-|TRBJ2-7
CSALPLREGYEQYF
TGCAGTGCCCTCCCCCTGCGGGAAGGGTACGAGCAGTACTTC
>-|TRBV28|TRBD2|TRBJ2-3
CASESGRLTDTQYF
TGTGCCAGCGAGAGCGGGAGGCTCACAGATACGCAGTATTTT
>many|TRBV24-1|TRBD1|TRBJ1-1
CATSDSGQGKTEAFF
TGTGCCACCAGTGACTCCGGACAGGGGAAAACTGAAGCTTTCTTT
>-|TRBV6-5|TRBD2|TRBJ2-1
CASSLGLGSGNEQFF
TGTGCCAGCAGTTTAGGACTAGGTTCGGGCAATGAGCAGTTCTTC
>many|TRBV12-3/TRBV12-4|TRBD2|TRBJ2-1
CASSLSGGPYNEQFF
TGTGCCAGCAGTTTAAGCGGGGGTCCCTACAATGAGCAGTTCTTC
>-|TRBV24-1|-|TRBJ2-1
CATSVPPTGEQFF
TGTGCCACCAGTGTTCCCCCGACCGGTGAGCAGTTCTTC
>-|TRBV5-1|-|TRBJ2-2
CASSSRTELINTGELFF
TGCGCCAGCAGCTCCCGGACAGAACTAATAAACACCGGGGAGCTGTTTTTT
>many|TRBV3-1|-|TRBJ2-2
CASSRLSGELFF
TGTGCCAGCAGCCGTTTGTCCGGGGAGCTGTTTTTT
>few|TRBV9|-|TRBJ2-7
CASSVEQDRDEQYF
TGTGCCAGCAGCGTAGAGCAGGATCGGGACGAGCAGTACTTC
>few|TRBV20-1|-|TRBJ1-3
CSARGSYSGNTIYF
TGCAGTGCTAGAGGGTCCTACTCTGGAAACACCATATATTTT
>-|TRBV7-9|-|TRBJ2-6
CASSFPGNSGANVLTF
TGTGCCAGCAGCTTCCCCGGGAACTCTGGGGCCAACGTCCTGACTTTC
>-|TRBV30|TRBD2|TRBJ2-7
CAWSVQRGTEQYF
TGTGCCTGGAGTGTACAGCGGGGGACCGAGCAGTACTTC
>-|TRBV5-1|TRBD2|TRBJ2-1
CASSSGLATSYNEQFF
TGCGCCAGCAGCTCGGGACTAGCGACCTCCTACAATGAGCAGTTCTTC
>many|TRBV7-2|-|TRBJ2-7
CASSLRGEQYF
TGCGCCAGCAGCCTTAGAGGGGAGCAGTACTTC
>many|TRBV6-1|-|TRBJ1-5
CASSRQLGEPQHF
TGTGCCAGCAGTCGACAGCTAGGCGAGCCCCAGCATTTT
>few|TRBV12-3/TRBV12-4|TRBD2|TRBJ2-1
CASSSGGFANEQFF
TGTGCCAGCAGTTCGGGAGGCTTTGCCAATGAGCAGTTCTTC
>many|TRBV12-3/TRBV12-4|TRBD2|TRBJ2-7
CASSGTSGTYEQYF
TGTGCCAGCAGCGGGACTAGCGGAACCTACGAGCAGTACTTC
>once|TRBV24-1|TRBD1|TRBJ2-3
CATKKTGSSTDTQYF
TGTGCCACCAAAAAGACAGGGTCAAGCACAGATACGCAGTATTTT
>-|TRBV20-1|-|TRBJ2-5
CSATSGSWTQYF
TGCAGTGCCACCTCAGGATCCTGGACCCAGTACTTC
>-|TRBV7-2|TRBD2|TRBJ2-3
CASSFGLAWGGTQYF
TGTGCCAGCAGCTTTGGACTAGCTTGGGGCGGGACGCAGTATTTT
>few|TRBV6-2/TRBV6-3|TRBD2|TRBJ2-1
CASKGRPGTSGNSSYNEQFF
TGTGCCAGCAAAGGCCGACCCGGGACTAGCGGTAATAGCTCCTACAATGAGCAGTTCTTC
>few|TRBV12-3/TRBV12-4|-|TRBJ2-3
CASSLPLGLRGSTDTQYF
TGTGCCAGCAGTTTACCCTTGGGTCTCAGGGGTAGCACAGATACGCAGTATTTT
>many|TRBV10-3|TRBD2|TRBJ2-1
CAIKRGLAGSSYNEQFF
TGTGCCATCAAGAGGGGACTAGCGGGAAGCTCCTACAATGAGCAGTTCTTC
>few|TRBV6-1|TRBD2|TRBJ2-1
CASSRRLAGHNEQFF
TGTGCCAGCAGCCGTCGACTAGCGGGCCACAATGAGCAGTTCTTC
>-|TRBV7-2|TRBD2|TRBJ2-3
CASSPQGTSGADTQYF
TGTGCCAGCAGCCCCCAGGGGACTAGCGGGGCAGATACGCAGTATTTT
>few|TRBV20-1|-|TRBJ2-2
CSARKGGQLTGELFF
TGCAGTGCTAGAAAGGGGGGACAGCTCACCGGGGAGCTGTTTTTT
>-|TRBV10-2|TRBD1|TRBJ1-2
CASSESRDRGGYTF
TGCGCCAGCAGTGAGTCCCGGGACAGGGGTGGCTACACCTTC
>-|TRBV20-1|TRBD2|TRBJ2-4
CSARRALQGGGSRRKNIQYF
TGCAGTGCTAGAAGGGCCCTACAAGGCGGGGGGTCACGACGGAAAAACATTCAGTACTTC
>few|TRBV20-1|TRBD1|TRBJ2-2
CSARAQGNAGELFF
TGCAGTGCTAGGGCACAGGGGAACGCCGGGGAGCTGTTTTTT
>-|TRBV11-2|-|TRBJ1-1
CASSLGWTEMNTEAFF
TGTGCCAGCAGCTTAGGGTGGACAGAAATGAACACTGAAGCTTTCTTT
>many|TRBV2|-|TRBJ1-1
CASLFPPSPEAFF
TGTGCCAGCTTATTTCCGCCGAGTCCTGAAGCTTTCTTT
>few|TRBV11-2|-|TRBJ2-2
CASSLAGRRTGELFF
TGTGCCAGCAGCTTAGCTGGGAGACGTACCGGGGAGCTGTTTTTT
>-|TRBV4-1|-|TRBJ2-5
CASSQGAGRETQYF
TGCGCCAGCAGCCAAGGGGCAGGGCGAGAGACCCAGTACTTC
>-|TRBV12-3/TRBV12-4|TRBD1|TRBJ2-2
CASSFWQGAGTGELFF
TGTGCCAGCAGTTTCTGGCAGGGGGCTGGCACCGGGGAGCTGTTTTTT
>-|TRBV7-2|-|TRBJ1-4
CASSPTGTSNEKLFF
TGTGCCAGCAGCCCAACCGGGACTTCCAATGAAAAACTGTTTTTT
>few|TRBV7-9|-|TRBJ2-7
CASSLVRSRGFTYEQYF
TGTGCCAGCAGCTTAGTCCGTTCGCGGGGCTTCACCTACGAGCAGTACTTC
>-|TRBV24-1|-|TRBJ2-1
CATSEGTPLSYNEQFF
TGTGCCACCAGTGAGGGGACACCCCTTTCCTACAATGAGCAGTTCTTC
>many|TRBV29-1|TRBD1|TRBJ2-2
CSVEDARDRGFGELFF
TGCAGCGTTGAAGATGCCCGCGACAGGGGTTTCGGGGAGCTGTTTTTT
>-|TRBV28|TRBD1|TRBJ2-2
CASSSLRQGAGAGELFF
TGTGCCAGCAGTTCTCTCAGACAGGGGGCTGGCGCCGGGGAGCTGTTTTTT
>few|TRBV20-1|TRBD1|TRBJ2-7
CSAPRVGTGSYEQYF
TGCAGTGCTCCAAGAGTAGGGACAGGGTCCTACGAGCAGTACTTC
>-|TRBV30|-|TRBJ2-4
CAWSVGGDIQYF
TGTGCCTGGAGTGTGGGTGGGGACATTCAGTACTTC
>-|TRBV14|TRBD2|TRBJ2-1
CASSPRRLAYSYNEQFF
TGTGCCAGCAGCCCCCGAAGACTAGCGTACTCCTACAATGAGCAGTTCTTC
>many|TRBV20-1|-|TRBJ2-5
CSARSGGVGKTQYF
TGCAGTGCTAGATCAGGCGGGGTTGGGAAGACCCAGTACTTC
>-|TRBV6-5|TRBD1|TRBJ1-1
CASSTTGAGGEAFF
TGTGCCAGCAGTACTACAGGGGCGGGCGGTGAAGCTTTCTTT
>few|TRBV14|-|TRBJ2-1
CASSLWGSADEQFF
TGTGCCAGCAGCCTGTGGGGTTCGGCGGATGAGCAGTTCTTC
>-|TRBV2|-|TRBJ2-1
CASSVSLGLAYNEQFF
TGTGCCAGCAGTGTGTCACTGGGGCTAGCCTACAATGAGCAGTTCTTC
>-|TRBV3-1|-|TRBJ2-1
CASSQGAFGNEQFF
TGTGCCAGCAGCCAAGGGGCGTTCGGCAATGAGCAGTTCTTC
>-|TRBV12-3/TRBV12-4|-|TRBJ1-5
CASSPGPATPGQPQHF
TGTGCCAGCAGTCCAGGGCCGGCCACCCCTGGCCAGCCCCAGCATTTT
>-|TRBV7-2|-|TRBJ2-7
CASSVRLGPYEQYF
TGTGCCAGCAGCGTACGACTAGGGCCCTACGAGCAGTACTTC
>few|TRBV11-3|TRBD2|TRBJ2-7
CASSTGLRDEQYF
TGTGCCAGCAGCACGGGACTAAGGGACGAGCAGTACTTC
>-|TRBV12-3/TRBV12-4|TRBD2|TRBJ2-5
CASSTSGKSRETQYF
TGTGCCAGCAGCACTAGCGGGAAATCTCGAGAGACCCAGTACTTC
>few|TRBV27|-|TRBJ2-1
CASSQTRGAGEQFF
TGTGCCAGCAGTCAGACTCGGGGGGCAGGGGAGCAGTTCTTC
>few|TRBV20-1|TRBD1|TRBJ2-5
CSATRGTGETQYF
TGCAGTGCTACCAGGGGGACAGGGGAGACCCAGTACTTC
>-|TRBV4-2|TRBD1|TRBJ2-3
CASSQEDRDTDTQYF
TGTGCCAGCAGCCAAGAGGACAGGGACACAGATACGCAGTATTTT
>many|TRBV20-1|TRBD2|TRBJ2-7
CSARDSGLGLYEQYF
TGCAGTGCTAGAGATTCAGGACTAGGGCTCTACGAGCAGTACTTC
>-|TRBV6-1|-|TRBJ2-5
CASSGQEAETQYF
TGTGCCAGCAGTGGACAGGAGGCCGAGACCCAGTACTTC
>few|TRBV3-1|-|TRBJ1-1
CASTPGPNTEAFF
TGTGCCAGCACCCCCGGGCCGAACACTGAAGCTTTCTTT
>-|TRBV7-2|-|TRBJ1-1
CASSFRAREIQNTEAFF
TGTGCCAGCAGCTTCCGAGCACGGGAGATACAGAACACTGAAGCTTTCTTT
>many|TRBV28|-|TRBJ2-1
CASSLLRIWESGSDEQFF
TGTGCCAGCAGTTTATTAAGGATTTGGGAGTCAGGAAGCGATGAGCAGTTCTTC
>few|TRBV4-1|-|TRBJ2-5
CASSQVGSRIQETQYF
TGCGCCAGCAGCCAAGTCGGAAGCCGAATCCAAGAGACCCAGTACTTC